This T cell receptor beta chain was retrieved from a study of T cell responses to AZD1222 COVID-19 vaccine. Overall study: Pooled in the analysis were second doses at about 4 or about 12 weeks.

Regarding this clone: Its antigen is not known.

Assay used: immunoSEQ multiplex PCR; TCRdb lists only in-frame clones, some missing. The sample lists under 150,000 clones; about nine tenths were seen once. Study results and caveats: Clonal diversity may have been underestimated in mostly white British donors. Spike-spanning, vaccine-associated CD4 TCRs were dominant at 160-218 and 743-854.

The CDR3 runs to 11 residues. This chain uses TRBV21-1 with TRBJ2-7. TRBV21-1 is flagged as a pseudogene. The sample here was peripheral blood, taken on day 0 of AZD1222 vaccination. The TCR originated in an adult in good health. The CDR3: CASSKPYEQYF. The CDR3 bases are TGTGCCAGCAGCAAGCCCTACGAGCAGTACTTC.